The entry below gives a single T cell receptor (beta chain) sequence along with its context. Amplification used 60 Vbeta primers and 13 Jbeta primers. Here immunoSEQ multiplex PCR was the method, and the copy in TCRdb shows in-frame clones only, minus some. Of some 180,000 clones listed, approximately 84% are singletons. The source of the sample is a study of cytomegalovirus exposure and HLA in healthy donors. This CDR3 is 14 amino acids long. Germline CDR1 reads MGHDK; CDR2 reads SYGVNS. Deletions cut 3 bases from V and 1 base from J, with 9 bases between. What was sequenced was PBMCs. J is TRBJ2-5 and V is TRBV25-1, with D hard to call. This receptor was identified in a girl aged 10 to 17 in good health and CMV-seropositive. CDR3 sequence: CASSDWRSQETQYF. The CDR3 DNA is TGTGCCAGCAGTGACTGGCGGTCCCAAGAGACCCAGTACTTC.